The sequence of this TCR beta chain was determined in a study of blood T cell repertoires in COVID-19. Across the whole study: Sources were T cells, B-cell-depleted T cells, or PBMCs; the material itself was cDNA or gDNA.

Original processing notes: Reference gene primer amplification gave estimated nucleated cell counts. Libraries were prepared by immunoSEQ multiplex PCR; TCRdb keeps only in-frame clonotypes and omits some of them. The V and J calls and clone size come from that table; D and trimming were worked out from the DNA. The sample has 110,000 to 150,000 clones, around 86% seen once. Study members were between about 18 and 95 years old and lived in 25 or so US regions. Recovered status in Cohort 3 required two negative PCRs, clearance, or symptom resolution. CDR1 and CDR2 (germline): LNHDA, SQIVND (reference sequence). There are 14 residues in the CDR3. V lost 5 bases, J lost 1 base, and 9 bases lay in between.

V is TRBV19 and J is TRBJ2-4; D perhaps matches TRBD1 (5 bases). The sequenced sample was PBMCs or T cells enriched from blood (not recorded which). The TCR sequence derives from a man aged 55 to 70 who had recovered from COVID-19. CDR3 sequence (DNA): TGTGCCAGTAGTCCACAGGCGGCCAAAAACATTCAGTACTTC. It codes for CASSPQAAKNIQYF.